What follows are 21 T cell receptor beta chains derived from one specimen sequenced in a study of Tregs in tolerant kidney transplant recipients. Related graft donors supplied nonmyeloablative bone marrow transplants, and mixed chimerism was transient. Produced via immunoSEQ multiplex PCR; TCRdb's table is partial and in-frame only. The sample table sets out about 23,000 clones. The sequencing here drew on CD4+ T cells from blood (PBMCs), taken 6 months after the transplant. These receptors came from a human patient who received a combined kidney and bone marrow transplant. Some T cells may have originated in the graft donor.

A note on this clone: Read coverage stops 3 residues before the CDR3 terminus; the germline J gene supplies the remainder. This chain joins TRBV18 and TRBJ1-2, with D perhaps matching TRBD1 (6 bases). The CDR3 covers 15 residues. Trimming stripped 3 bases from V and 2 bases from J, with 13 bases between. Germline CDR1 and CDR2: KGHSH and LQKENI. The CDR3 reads CASSPSGGGNYGYTF. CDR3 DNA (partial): TGTGCCAGCTCACCTAGTGGGGGCGGCAACTATGGC. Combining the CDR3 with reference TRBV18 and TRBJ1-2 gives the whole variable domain NAGVMQNPRHLVRRRGQEARLRCSPMKGHSHVYWYRQLPEEGLKFMVYLQKENIIDESGMPKERFSAEFPKEGPSILRIQQVVRGDSAAYFCASSPSGGGNYGYTFGSGTRLTVV.

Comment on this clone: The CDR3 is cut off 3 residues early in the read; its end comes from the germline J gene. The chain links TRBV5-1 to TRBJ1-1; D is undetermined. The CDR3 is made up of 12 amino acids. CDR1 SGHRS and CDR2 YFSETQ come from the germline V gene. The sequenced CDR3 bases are TGCGCCAGCAGCTTGTTTGGCTCCGAG. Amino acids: CASSLFGSE. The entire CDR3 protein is CASSLFGSEAFF.

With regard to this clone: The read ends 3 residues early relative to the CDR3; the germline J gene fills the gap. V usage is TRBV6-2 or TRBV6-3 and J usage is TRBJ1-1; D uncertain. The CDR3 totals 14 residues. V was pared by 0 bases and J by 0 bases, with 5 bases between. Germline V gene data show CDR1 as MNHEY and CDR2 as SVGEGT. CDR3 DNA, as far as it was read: TGTGCCAGCAGTTACTCTTTAGTGAACACTGAA. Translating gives CASSYSLVNTE. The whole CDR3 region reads CASSYSLVNTEAFF.

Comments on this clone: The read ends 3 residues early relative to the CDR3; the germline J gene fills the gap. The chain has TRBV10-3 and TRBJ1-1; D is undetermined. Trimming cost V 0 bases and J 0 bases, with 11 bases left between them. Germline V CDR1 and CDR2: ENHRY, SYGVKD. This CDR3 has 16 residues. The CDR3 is CAISESAARMNTEAFF. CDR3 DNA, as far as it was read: TGTGCCATCAGTGAGTCGGCAGCTAGAATGAACACTGAA.

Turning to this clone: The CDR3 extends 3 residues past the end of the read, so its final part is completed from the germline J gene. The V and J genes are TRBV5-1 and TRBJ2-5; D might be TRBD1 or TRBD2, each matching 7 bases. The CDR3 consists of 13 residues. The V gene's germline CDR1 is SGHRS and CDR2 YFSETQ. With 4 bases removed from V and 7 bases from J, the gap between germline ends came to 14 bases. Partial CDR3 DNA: TGCGCCAGCAGCACCAGCGGGACAGCGACC. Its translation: CASSTSGTAT. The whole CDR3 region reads CASSTSGTATQYF.

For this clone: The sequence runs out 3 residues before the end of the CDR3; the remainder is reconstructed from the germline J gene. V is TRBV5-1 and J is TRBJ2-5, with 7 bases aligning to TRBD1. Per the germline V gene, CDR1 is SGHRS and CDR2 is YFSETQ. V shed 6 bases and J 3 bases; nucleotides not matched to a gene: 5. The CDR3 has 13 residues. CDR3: CASKRGREETQYF. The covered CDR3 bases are TGCGCCAGCAAAAGGGGGCGCGAAGAGACC.

CDR3 DNA (partial): TGTGCCAGCAGTCCACGGCGGGGC. Protein: CASSPRRG. In full, the CDR3 is CASSPRRGYTF. The chain combines TRBV2 with TRBJ1-2; no firm D call. The read is 3 residues too short to cover the CDR3 end, so that end is filled in from the germline J gene. CDR1 is SNHLY, CDR2 FYNNEI, per germline. The CDR3 is made up of 11 amino acids. Variable domain in full (rest from reference TRBV2 and TRBJ1-2): EPEVTQTPSHQVTQMGQEVILRCVPISNHLYFYWYRQILGQKVEFLVSFYNNEISEKSEIFDDQFSVERPDGSNFTLKIRSTKLEDSAMYFCASSPRRGYTFGSGTRLTVV.

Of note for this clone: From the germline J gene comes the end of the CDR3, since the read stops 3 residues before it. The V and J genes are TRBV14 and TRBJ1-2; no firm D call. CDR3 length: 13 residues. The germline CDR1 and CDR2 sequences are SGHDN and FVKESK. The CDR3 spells CASSQLLGEGYTF. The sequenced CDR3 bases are TGTGCCAGCAGCCAACTCCTCGGGGAGGGC.

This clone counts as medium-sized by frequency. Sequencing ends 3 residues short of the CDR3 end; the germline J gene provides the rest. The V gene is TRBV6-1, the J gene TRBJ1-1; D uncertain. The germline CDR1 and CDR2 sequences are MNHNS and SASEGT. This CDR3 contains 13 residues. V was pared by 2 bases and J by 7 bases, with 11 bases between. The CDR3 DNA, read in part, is TGTGCCAGCAGTGAATCGGCAGGCAATGAA. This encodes CASSESAGNE. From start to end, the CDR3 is CASSESAGNEAFF.

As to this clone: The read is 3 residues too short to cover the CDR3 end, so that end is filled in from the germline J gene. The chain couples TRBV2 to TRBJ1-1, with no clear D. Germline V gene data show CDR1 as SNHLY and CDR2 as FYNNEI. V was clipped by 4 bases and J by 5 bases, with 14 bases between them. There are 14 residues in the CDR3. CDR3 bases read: TGTGCCAGCAGTGTTGGCGGGAGAGGGACTGAA. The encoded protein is CASSVGGRGTE. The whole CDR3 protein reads CASSVGGRGTEAFF.

The CDR3 bases that were read are TGTGCCAGCAGTGAAGCTACGACAGGTTGGCGACCC. Translated, it gives CASSEATTGWRP. The whole CDR3 region reads CASSEATTGWRPQHF. This chain joins TRBV2 and TRBJ1-5; D perhaps matches TRBD1 (6 bases). The read gets to within 3 residues of the CDR3 end, and the germline J gene fills in the rest. Germline V gene sequence: CDR1 SNHLY, CDR2 FYNNEI. This CDR3 is built from 15 residues.

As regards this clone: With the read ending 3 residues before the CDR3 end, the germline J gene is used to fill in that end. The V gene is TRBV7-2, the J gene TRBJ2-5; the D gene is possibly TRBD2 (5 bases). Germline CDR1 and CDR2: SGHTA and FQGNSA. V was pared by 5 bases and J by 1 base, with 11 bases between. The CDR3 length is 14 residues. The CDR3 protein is CASSPDYSQETQYF. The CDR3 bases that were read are TGTGCCAGCAGCCCAGACTACTCCCAAGAGACC.

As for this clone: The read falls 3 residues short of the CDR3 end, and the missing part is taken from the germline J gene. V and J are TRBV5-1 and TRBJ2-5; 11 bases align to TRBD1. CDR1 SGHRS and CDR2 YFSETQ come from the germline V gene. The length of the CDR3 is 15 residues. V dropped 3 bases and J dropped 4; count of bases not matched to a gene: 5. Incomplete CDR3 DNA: TGCGCCAGCAGCTGGACAGGGGGCTTTGGAGAGACC. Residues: CASSWTGGFGET. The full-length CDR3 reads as CASSWTGGFGETQYF.

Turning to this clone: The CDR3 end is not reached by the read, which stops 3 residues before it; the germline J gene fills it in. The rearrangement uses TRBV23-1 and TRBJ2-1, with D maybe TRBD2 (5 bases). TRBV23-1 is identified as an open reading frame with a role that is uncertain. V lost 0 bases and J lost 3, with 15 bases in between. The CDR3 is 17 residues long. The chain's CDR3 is CASSQSEAGAFYNEQFF. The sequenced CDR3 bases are TGCGCCAGCAGTCAATCGGAGGCGGGCGCTTTCTACAATGAG.

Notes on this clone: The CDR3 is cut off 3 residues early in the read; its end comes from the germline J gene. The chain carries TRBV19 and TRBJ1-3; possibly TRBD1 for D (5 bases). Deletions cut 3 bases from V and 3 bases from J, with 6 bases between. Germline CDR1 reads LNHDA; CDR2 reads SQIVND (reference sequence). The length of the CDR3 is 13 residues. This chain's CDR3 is CASSIQGGNTIYF. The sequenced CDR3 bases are TGTGCCAGTAGTATCCAGGGTGGAAACACC.

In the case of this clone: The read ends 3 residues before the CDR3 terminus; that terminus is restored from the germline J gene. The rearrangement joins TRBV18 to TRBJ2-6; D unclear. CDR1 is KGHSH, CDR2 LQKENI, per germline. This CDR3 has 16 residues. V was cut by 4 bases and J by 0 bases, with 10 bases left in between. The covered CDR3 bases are TGTGCCAGCTCACAGGCTTCAAACTCTGGGGCCAACGTC. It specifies CASSQASNSGANV. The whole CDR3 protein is CASSQASNSGANVLTF.

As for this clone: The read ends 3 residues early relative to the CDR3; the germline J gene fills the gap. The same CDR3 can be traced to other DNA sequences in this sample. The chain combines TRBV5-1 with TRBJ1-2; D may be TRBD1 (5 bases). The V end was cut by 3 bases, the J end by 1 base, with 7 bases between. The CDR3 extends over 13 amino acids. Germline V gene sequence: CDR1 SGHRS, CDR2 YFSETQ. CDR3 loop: CASSSTVNYGYTF. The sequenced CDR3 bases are TGCGCCAGCAGCTCGACAGTTAACTATGGC.

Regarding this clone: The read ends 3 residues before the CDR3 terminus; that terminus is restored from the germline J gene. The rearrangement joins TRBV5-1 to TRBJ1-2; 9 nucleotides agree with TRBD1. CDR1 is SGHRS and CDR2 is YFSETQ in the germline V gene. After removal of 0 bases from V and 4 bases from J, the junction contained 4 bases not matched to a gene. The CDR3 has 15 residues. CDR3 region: CASSLAPTGGYGYTF. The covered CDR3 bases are TGCGCCAGCAGCTTGGCACCGACAGGGGGCTATGGC.

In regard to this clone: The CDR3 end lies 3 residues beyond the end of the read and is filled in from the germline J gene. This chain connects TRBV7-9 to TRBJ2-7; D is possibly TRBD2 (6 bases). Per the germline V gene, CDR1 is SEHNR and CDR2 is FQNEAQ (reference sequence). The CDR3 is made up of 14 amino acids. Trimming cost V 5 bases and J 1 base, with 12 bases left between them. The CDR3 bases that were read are TGTGCCAGCAGCCCCGCGCGGGATTCCTACGAG. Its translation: CASSPARDSYE. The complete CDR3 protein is CASSPARDSYEQYF. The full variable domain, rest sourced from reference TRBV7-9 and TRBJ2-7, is DTGVSQNPRHKITKRGQNVTFRCDPISEHNRLYWYRQTLGQGPEFLTYFQNEAQLEKSRLLSDRFSAERPKGSFSTLEIQRTEQGDSAMYLCASSPARDSYEQYFGPGTRLTVT.

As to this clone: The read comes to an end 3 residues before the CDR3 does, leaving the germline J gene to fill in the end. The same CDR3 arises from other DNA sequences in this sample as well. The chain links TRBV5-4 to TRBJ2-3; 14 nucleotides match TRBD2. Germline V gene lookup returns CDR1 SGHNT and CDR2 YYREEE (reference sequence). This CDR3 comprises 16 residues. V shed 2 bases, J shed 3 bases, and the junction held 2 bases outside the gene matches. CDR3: CASSLGLAGGTDTQYF. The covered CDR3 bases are TGTGCCAGCAGCTTAGGACTAGCGGGAGGAACAGATACG.

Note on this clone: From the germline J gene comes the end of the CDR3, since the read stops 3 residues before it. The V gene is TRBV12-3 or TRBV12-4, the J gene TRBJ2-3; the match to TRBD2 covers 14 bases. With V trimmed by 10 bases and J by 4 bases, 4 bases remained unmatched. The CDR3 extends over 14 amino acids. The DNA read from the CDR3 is TGTGCCATCCCGACTAGCGGGAGGGCAGATACG. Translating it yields CAIPTSGRADT. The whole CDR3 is CAIPTSGRADTQYF.